This passage covers 6 T cell receptor beta chains from one sample sequenced in a study of T cell changes during pregnancy in multiple sclerosis. The method was immunoSEQ multiplex PCR; TCRdb's version includes in-frame clones alone and lacks a portion of them. The sample lists 36,000 or so clones, about 88% occurring once. The sample in question was CD8+ T cells from peripheral blood mononuclear cells, obtained in the third trimester of pregnancy. The receptors originated from a female donor with multiple sclerosis, enrolled in a pregnancy study.

A few counts support this clone. The chain links TRBV7-9 to TRBJ1-2; no clear D. Trimming took off 2 bases at V and 3 bases at J, with 7 bases between the two ends. This CDR3 contains 13 residues. Per germline, CDR1 SEHNR and CDR2 FQNEAQ (reference sequence). The CDR3 DNA follows: TGTGCCAGCAGCTTAATACAGCACTATGGCTACACCTTC. As protein: CASSLIQHYGYTF.

The rearrangement links TRBV4-2 to TRBJ2-7, with D unresolved. The V end was cut by 4 bases, the J end by 0 bases, with 7 bases between. Germline CDR1 reads LGHNA; CDR2 reads YNFKEQ. This CDR3 is built from 13 residues. The CDR3 region is CASSPPGSYEQYF. For the CDR3, the DNA is TGTGCCAGCAGCCCCCCCGGCTCCTACGAGCAGTACTTC.

As concerns this clone: This CDR3 is also generated by other DNA sequences in the sample. This chain connects TRBV4-1 to TRBJ1-5; D remains unclear. This CDR3 spans 12 amino acids. The V end lost 0 bases, the J end lost 9 bases, and 6 bases lay between the germline ends. CDR1 and CDR2 (germline): MGHRA, YSYEKL. The CDR3 region is CASSQEAGPQHF. CDR3 nucleotides: TGCGCCAGCAGCCAAGAGGCAGGGCCCCAGCATTTT.

The chain is built from TRBV19 and TRBJ1-4; perhaps TRBD1 as D (5 bases). Trimming stripped 7 bases from V and 2 bases from J, with 17 bases between. CDR1 LNHDA and CDR2 SQIVND come from the germline V gene (reference sequence). The CDR3 sequence is 16 residues long. The CDR3 DNA reads TGTGCCAGTACCCTTATGGGGGGTAGGACTAATGAAAAACTGTTTTTT. Protein: CASTLMGGRTNEKLFF. Drawing the rest from reference TRBV19 and TRBJ1-4, the complete variable domain is DGGITQSPKYLFRKEGQNVTLSCEQNLNHDAMYWYRQDPGQGLRLIYYSQIVNDFQKGDIAEGYSVSREKKESFPLTVTSAQKNPTAFYLCASTLMGGRTNEKLFFGSGTQLSVL.

The chain links TRBV6-5 to TRBJ2-7, with no clear D. V shed 3 bases and J shed 3 bases, with 6 bases lying between them. The CDR3 is 12 residues long. CDR1 and CDR2 (germline): MNHEY, SVGAGI. The DNA of the CDR3 is TGTGCCAGCAGTTATCGCGGCTACGAGCAGTACTTC. Protein product: CASSYRGYEQYF.

By frequency in the sample, this clone is medium-sized. This chain uses TRBV7-9 with TRBJ1-1; D is perhaps TRBD1 (6 bases). CDR3 length equals 15 residues. Germline V CDR1 and CDR2: SEHNR, FQNEAQ (reference sequence). Trimming stripped 5 bases from V and 8 bases from J, with 21 bases between. This CDR3 is CASSLMRGDKREAFF. CDR3 nucleotides: TGTGCCAGCAGCCTCATGCGGGGGGACAAAAGAGAAGCTTTCTTT.